In its sample, the clone carrying this T cell receptor (beta chain) was seen many times. TCRdb re-called the RT-PCR reads through MiXCR, storing one row per CDR3 protein. This sample yields around 700,000 distinct CDR3 sequences, of which 14% are seen a single time; 3.6% belongs to the top ten. The germline V gene has CDR1 MNHEY and CDR2 SMNVEV (reference sequence). V was clipped by 4 bases and J by 7 bases, with 17 bases between them. The CDR3 consists of 15 residues. This chain links TRBV27 with TRBJ2-1, with D perhaps TRBD1 (5 bases). The source is a female donor in good health, serving as a healthy control. Sequencing was done on a sample of memory CD4+ T cells from blood. The CDR3 DNA sequence: TGTGCCAGCAGTTCGAGGACAAAGGATAGGAATGAGCAGTTCTTC. Translated, it gives CASSSRTKDRNEQFF.